The 13 T cell receptor beta chains below come from one sample, sequenced in a study of a mutant IDH1 vaccine in newly diagnosed glioma. Sequenced by immunoSEQ multiplex PCR; TCRdb stores in-frame clones only, minus some. The profile shows around 61,000 clones, over 80% of them singletons. Indicated time point: week 5, during vaccination. Mutant IDH1 20-mer peptide, at 300 ug, made up each vaccine dose, with topical imiquimod. These receptors have no identified antigens. Sequencing was performed on PBMCs, taken from a glioma patient whose treatment included an IDH1 peptide vaccine. The origin of the receptors is a woman between 40 and 50 years old with glioma.

The J gene is TRBJ2-7, the V gene TRBV7-2; a weak D match, TRBD2 (5 bases). V dropped 1 base and J dropped 0 bases, with 10 bases sitting between them. The CDR3 runs to 15 residues. From germline, CDR1 is SGHTA and CDR2 FQGNSA. In DNA, the CDR3 is TGTGCCAGCAGCTTAGGTGGCGGGTACTCCTACGAGCAGTACTTC. It is translated as CASSLGGGYSYEQYF.

This rearrangement joins TRBV6-1 to TRBJ1-5; possibly TRBD1 for D (5 bases). V was shortened by 6 bases and J by 7 bases, with 16 bases between the two germline ends. Germline V gene sequence: CDR1 MNHNS, CDR2 SASEGT. The length of the CDR3 is 14 residues. CDR3 in DNA: TGTGCCAGCAGGGAGGAAAGGGGCCGGCAGCCCCAGCATTTT. Residues: CASREERGRQPQHF.

The genes are TRBV18 and TRBJ2-1; the D gene is possibly TRBD2 (5 bases). Trimming stripped 6 bases from V and 1 base from J, with 22 bases between. CDR3 size: 18 residues. Germline V gene data show CDR1 as KGHSH and CDR2 as LQKENI. The CDR3 DNA reads as TGTGCCAGCTCCCCGCTGGGCGGGTTGAGGGTATCCTACAATGAGCAGTTCTTC. This codes for CASSPLGGLRVSYNEQFF.

The V and J genes are TRBV10-1 and TRBJ2-7; D might be TRBD2 (6 bases). V was cut by 3 bases and J by 7 bases, with 19 bases left in between. Germline V gives CDR1 WNHNN, CDR2 SYGVQD (reference sequence). This CDR3 contains 15 residues. CDR3 coding DNA: TGCGCCAGCAGTGAAGTCCGGGAGTTTGGTATAGAGCAGTACTTC. The encoded protein is CASSEVREFGIEQYF.

V gene TRBV15 combines with J gene TRBJ2-5; 13 bases fit TRBD2. Germline V gene sequence: CDR1 LNHNV, CDR2 YYDKDF (reference sequence). The CDR3 is 16 amino acids. J lost 5 bases, V lost 5 bases, and 8 bases had no gene match. CDR3 nucleotides: TGTGCCACCAGCTGGGGACTAGCGGGGAAGGGGGAGACCCAGTACTTC. The encoded protein is CATSWGLAGKGETQYF.

The chain links TRBV4-3 to TRBJ1-2; a weak D match, TRBD1 (5 bases). CDR3 length: 15 amino acids. The V gene lost 0 bases and the J gene lost 7 bases, with 15 bases spanning the gap. Per germline, CDR1 LGHNA and CDR2 YSLEER. The CDR3 sequence: CASSQDSRGRGGYTF. The CDR3 region has the DNA TGCGCCAGCAGCCAAGATTCCCGGGGACGGGGTGGCTACACCTTC.

The J gene is TRBJ2-6, the V gene TRBV11-2, with unresolved D. The CDR3 is made up of 13 amino acids. Between the trimmed V and J ends, which lost 5 bases and 0 bases, there was a span of 2 bases. Germline V gene data show CDR1 as SGHAT and CDR2 as FQNNGV. CDR3 amino acids: CASSPSGANVLTF. The CDR3 nucleotides are TGTGCCAGCAGCCCCTCTGGGGCCAACGTCCTGACTTTC.

The chain links TRBV12-5 to TRBJ2-1; TRBD2 matches at 14 bases. The V and J ends lost 6 bases and 7 bases, in that order; junction bases with no gene match: 8. This CDR3 has 16 amino acids. The V gene's germline CDR1 is LGHNT and CDR2 FRNRAP. The CDR3 sequence is CASGPGTSGGRNEQFF. For the CDR3, the DNA is TGTGCTAGTGGACCCGGGACTAGCGGGGGCAGGAATGAGCAGTTCTTC.

The V gene is TRBV5-1, the J gene TRBJ1-2; D gene unclear. Trimming shortened V by 4 bases and J by 10 bases, and 17 bases separated the two germline ends. Per germline, CDR1 SGHRS and CDR2 YFSETQ. CDR3 length: 13 residues. CDR3 region: CASSQIIGFDYTF. The CDR3 coding sequence is TGCGCCAGCAGCCAGATTATTGGTTTTGACTACACCTTC.

The chain recombines TRBV30 with TRBJ2-1; D gene uncertain. The germline V gene has CDR1 GTSNPN and CDR2 SVGIG (reference sequence). V lost 2 bases and J lost 0, with 8 bases in between. CDR3 length: 14 residues. CDR3 protein: CAWSPISSYNEQFF. The DNA of the CDR3 is TGTGCCTGGAGTCCCATAAGCTCCTACAATGAGCAGTTCTTC.

The V call is TRBV23-1, the J call TRBJ2-2, with D uncertain. TRBV23-1 is treated as an ORF (open reading frame) with a function not yet certain. Trimming cost V 4 bases and J 8 bases, with 8 bases left between them. CDR3 length: 12 amino acids. This CDR3 reads CASSLPGGELFF. In nucleotides, the CDR3 is TGCGCCAGCAGTCTTCCTGGGGGGGAGCTGTTTTTT.

This clone appeared once. The CDR3 loop reads CASSARPSKNTGELFF. The CDR3 DNA is TGTGCCAGCAGCGCCCGCCCTTCCAAGAACACCGGGGAGCTGTTTTTT. The chain links TRBV7-2 to TRBJ2-2; D uncertain. CDR1 is SGHTA and CDR2 is FQGNSA in the germline V gene. CDR3 length equals 16 residues. The ends were cut back, 5 bases at V and 1 base at J, with 14 bases in the middle.

J is TRBJ2-7 and V is TRBV5-1, with 7 bases lining up with TRBD2. This CDR3 contains 14 residues. Germline CDR1 is SGHRS and CDR2 is YFSETQ. Here the CDR3 DNA reads TGCGCGAGTAGACGGGGGGTCACATCCTACGAGCAGTACTTC. This encodes CASRRGVTSYEQYF.